This TCR beta chain was sequenced for a study of tumor-infiltrating lymphocytes in primary liver carcinoma. Making TCR beta cDNA involved roughly 0.55 ug total RNA and a constant-region primer. Researchers made the TCR beta libraries by running three nested multiplex PCR rounds with slightly modified ARM-PCR. With TRBV1-TRBV30 forward primers and a C-beta reverse primer, the first two PCR rounds were run for 9 to 10 cycles each. Using its own MiXCR run on the multiplex PCR reads, TCRdb lists one record per CDR3 protein. The repertoire consists of more than 100,000 distinct CDR3 sequences, with roughly 70% occurring once and the leading ten covering more than 7%. Co-extracting RNA and DNA was done with roughly 17-32 mg of unsorted bulk tissue as input. This clonotype was counted a single time. The CDR3 runs 15 residues. Trimming cost V 2 bases and J 5 bases, with 13 bases left between them. The germline V gene has CDR1 MGHRA and CDR2 YSYEKL.

The material sequenced was tumor-adjacent normal liver tissue. The J gene is TRBJ2-1, the V gene TRBV4-1; D is unclear. The sequence was obtained from a woman aged 55-75 years with primary liver carcinoma and hepatitis B virus infection. The chain's CDR3 is CASSQSGRSNNEQFF. The DNA for the CDR3 is TGCGCCAGCAGCCAAAGTGGACGGAGCAACAATGAGCAGTTCTTC.